Listed below are T cell receptor beta chains from one sample, sequenced in a study of blood T cell repertoires in COVID-19. Here immunoSEQ multiplex PCR was the method, and the copy in TCRdb shows in-frame clones only, minus some. The sample includes 150,000 to 200,000 clones, about 85% of them seen just once. The sample was peripheral blood. The receptors originated from a woman of 80 years or more with acute or convalescent COVID-19. Both conserved end residues are part of each CDR3. A D gene is named only where the DNA matches it firmly. The size of a clone is reported for some rows only, either as once, few or many, or as a class for expanded clones.

>.|TRBV7-9|.|TRBJ1-6
TGTGCCAGCAGCTTAGGTTCGGGGGAGGGTAATTCACCCCTCCACTTT
CASSLGSGEGNSPLHF
>.|TRBV5-1|.|TRBJ2-3
TGCGCCAGCAGGTATACAGATACGCAGTATTTT
CASRYTDTQYF
>TRBD2|TRBV7-3|.|TRBJ2-1
TGTGCCAGCAGCATGTTAGCGGGAGGGCCGGGGAATGAGCAGTTCTTC
CASSMLAGGPGNEQFF
>.|TRBV3-1/TRBV3-2|.|TRBJ2-5
TGTGCCAGCAGCTCCCGAGTGCCACAGGGCGCCCGAGAGACCCAGTACTTC
CASSSRVPQGARETQYF
>TRBD1|TRBV6-6|.|TRBJ2-7
TGTGCCAGCAGTACCGGACAGGGTTTATACGAGCAGTACTTC
CASSTGQGLYEQYF
>.|TRBV7-9|.|TRBJ1-3
TGTGCCAGCAGCTTAGCGCAGGGCCGATTTGGAAACACCATATATTTT
CASSLAQGRFGNTIYF
>TRBD2|TRBV5-5|.|TRBJ2-5
TGTGCCAGCAGCTTGGCGGGAGGGCAGGTAGAGACCCAGTACTTC
CASSLAGGQVETQYF
>.|TRBV5-6|.|TRBJ1-6
TGTGCCAGCAGCTTGGGGCCAGGGTCGCGGGGCTATTCACCCCTCCACTTT
CASSLGPGSRGYSPLHF
>TRBD2|TRBV9|.|TRBJ2-1
TGTGCCAGCAGCGGGACTAGCGGCTACAATGAGCAGTTCTTC
CASSGTSGYNEQFF
>.|TRBV18|once|TRBJ1-1
TGTGCCAGCTCAACTCAGGCTCAGGGAACTGAAGCTTTCTTT
CASSTQAQGTEAFF
>.|TRBV6-5|.|TRBJ1-2
TGTGCCAGCAGCTCTTCAGGCTCTCACTATGGCTACACCTTC
CASSSSGSHYGYTF
>TRBD1|TRBV5-1|.|TRBJ2-3
TGCGCCAGCAGCTGGACAGGGACCTCGACAGATACGCAGTATTTT
CASSWTGTSTDTQYF
>.|TRBV14|.|TRBJ2-2
TGTGCCAGCAGCCCACTCTTAACGTCGAACACCGGGGAGCTGTTTTTT
CASSPLLTSNTGELFF
>TRBD1|TRBV6-4|.|TRBJ2-7
TGTGCCACCCACCAGACAGGGGAGCAGTACTTC
CATHQTGEQYF
>.|TRBV6-6|.|TRBJ1-5
TGTGCCAGCAGCGACTCTAGACAGACTTACCCCCATAGCAATCAGCCCCAGCATTTT
CASSDSRQTYPHSNQPQHF
>TRBD1|TRBV5-4|.|TRBJ1-1
TGTGCCAGCAGCTTACAGGGGGCGCAGAACACTGAAGCTTTCTTT
CASSLQGAQNTEAFF
>.|TRBV3-1/TRBV3-2|.|TRBJ2-3
TGTGCCAGCAGCCAAGATCAGGGCCCAACGGGTACGCAGTATTTT
CASSQDQGPTGTQYF
>TRBD2|TRBV6-5|.|TRBJ2-2
TGTGCCAGCAGTCGACTAGCGCGGAACACCGGGGAGCTGTTTTTT
CASSRLARNTGELFF
>TRBD2|TRBV2|.|TRBJ2-5
TGTGCCAGCAACCGGGAGGGCCGGGGGGAGACCCAGTACTTC
CASNREGRGETQYF
>TRBD1|TRBV19|.|TRBJ1-1
TGTGCCAGTATTCCTCCGGGACAGGGGATCACTGAAGCTTTCTTT
CASIPPGQGITEAFF
>TRBD2|TRBV5-1|.|TRBJ2-2
TGCGCCAGCAACCTGGGACTAGCGGAGAACACCGGGGAGCTGTTTTTT
CASNLGLAENTGELFF
>.|TRBV19|.|TRBJ2-5
TGTGCCAGTAGTATAGGCACTAGAAGGGAGACCCAGTACTTC
CASSIGTRRETQYF
>.|TRBV5-1|.|TRBJ2-3
TGCGCCAGCAGCTTGGTAGGGACTTCTAGCACAGATACGCAGTATTTT
CASSLVGTSSTDTQYF
>TRBD1|TRBV19|.|TRBJ2-2
TGTGCCAGTGGTTACAGGGGGTTGGGCGGGGAGCTGTTTTTT
CASGYRGLGGELFF
>TRBD1|TRBV7-6|.|TRBJ1-4
TGTGCCAGCAGCTTGAGACTCCGGGACAGGGCTAATGAAAAACTGTTTTTT
CASSLRLRDRANEKLFF
>TRBD2|TRBV5-1|.|TRBJ2-7
TGCGCCAGCAGCCCGCGGGGACTAGCGGTGAGCTCCTACGAGCAGTACTTC
CASSPRGLAVSSYEQYF
>.|TRBV18|.|TRBJ1-4
TGTGCCAGCTCACCTCTTAATTGGACACCTAATGAAAAACTGTTTTTT
CASSPLNWTPNEKLFF
>TRBD2|TRBV4-1|.|TRBJ2-1
TGCGCCAGCAGCCAACCGAGAGCGGGGGGTAATGAGCAGTTCTTC
CASSQPRAGGNEQFF
>TRBD1|TRBV9|.|TRBJ2-7
TGTGCCAGCAGCCTAGGACAGGGGCGCTACGAGCAGTACTTC
CASSLGQGRYEQYF
>TRBD1|TRBV10-3|.|TRBJ1-5
TGTGCCATCAGTGAGTCGGGACAGGTACCTCAGCCCCAGCATTTT
CAISESGQVPQPQHF
>.|TRBV4-3|.|TRBJ1-2
TGCGCCAGCAGCCAAGTATCGCCGTTGAGTCGAGGTGGCTACACCTTC
CASSQVSPLSRGGYTF
>.|TRBV2|.|TRBJ1-5
TGTGCCAGCAGTGCCTTTATGCGCGGGAATCAGCCCCAGCATTTT
CASSAFMRGNQPQHF
>TRBD1|TRBV5-4|.|TRBJ2-7
TGTGCCAGCAGCCCCGGGACAGTCCCCTACGAGCAGTACTTC
CASSPGTVPYEQYF
>.|TRBV10-3|.|TRBJ2-7
TGTGCCATCAGTGGCCCCAGGGGGGCTTACGAGCAGTACTTC
CAISGPRGAYEQYF
>TRBD1|TRBV2|.|TRBJ1-2
TGTGCCAGCGGGGACAGGCGGATTAACTATGGCTACACCTTC
CASGDRRINYGYTF
>TRBD1|TRBV9|.|TRBJ2-3
TGTGCCAGCAGCGTAGACAGGGGGGCGGGCACAGATACGCAGTATTTT
CASSVDRGAGTDTQYF
>.|TRBV6-1|.|TRBJ1-2
TGTGCCAGCAGTGAAGCTGGGGCTTTTAACTATGGCTACACCTTC
CASSEAGAFNYGYTF
>.|TRBV7-2|.|TRBJ2-3
TGTGCCAGCAGCTTAGTGGGAGGACTGCCAGATACGCAGTATTTT
CASSLVGGLPDTQYF
>TRBD2|TRBV28|.|TRBJ2-1
TGTGCCAGCAGTTTATGGGTAGCGGGAGAGGGCAATGAGCAGTTCTTC
CASSLWVAGEGNEQFF
>TRBD1|TRBV11-3|.|TRBJ2-5
TGTGCCAGCAGCGCTAGGGGCAGGACAGGAGAAGAGACCCAGTACTTC
CASSARGRTGEETQYF
>TRBD1|TRBV6-2/TRBV6-3|few|TRBJ1-1
TGTGCCAGCAGTTACCCCCAGGGGGCGGCTGAAGCTTTCTTT
CASSYPQGAAEAFF
>TRBD1|TRBV27|.|TRBJ1-5
TGTGCCAGCAGTGTACAGGGGGGAAGGCAGCCCCAGCATTTT
CASSVQGGRQPQHF
>TRBD1|TRBV5-1|.|TRBJ2-7
TGCGCCAGCAGCTTGGTGGGACAGGGGAACGAGCAGTACTTC
CASSLVGQGNEQYF
>TRBD1|TRBV4-3|.|TRBJ1-2
TGCGCCAGCAGCCAAGATACGGAGGGGGCGCGCAGCTACACCTTC
CASSQDTEGARSYTF
>.|TRBV7-2|.|TRBJ1-2
TGTGCCAGCAGCTTAGACGGACAGCTTAGGGGCTACACCTTC
CASSLDGQLRGYTF
>.|TRBV25-1|.|TRBJ1-2
TGTGCCAGCAGTGAATATACGGGAAGGAGTGGCTACACCTTC
CASSEYTGRSGYTF
>.|TRBV5-1|.|TRBJ1-1
TGCGCCAGCAGCTTGGAGATGGCAGTGAACACTGAAGCTTTCTTT
CASSLEMAVNTEAFF
>TRBD1|TRBV5-1|.|TRBJ2-5
TGCGCCAGCAGCGTACCGGGACAGGGATCAGAGACCCAGTACTTC
CASSVPGQGSETQYF